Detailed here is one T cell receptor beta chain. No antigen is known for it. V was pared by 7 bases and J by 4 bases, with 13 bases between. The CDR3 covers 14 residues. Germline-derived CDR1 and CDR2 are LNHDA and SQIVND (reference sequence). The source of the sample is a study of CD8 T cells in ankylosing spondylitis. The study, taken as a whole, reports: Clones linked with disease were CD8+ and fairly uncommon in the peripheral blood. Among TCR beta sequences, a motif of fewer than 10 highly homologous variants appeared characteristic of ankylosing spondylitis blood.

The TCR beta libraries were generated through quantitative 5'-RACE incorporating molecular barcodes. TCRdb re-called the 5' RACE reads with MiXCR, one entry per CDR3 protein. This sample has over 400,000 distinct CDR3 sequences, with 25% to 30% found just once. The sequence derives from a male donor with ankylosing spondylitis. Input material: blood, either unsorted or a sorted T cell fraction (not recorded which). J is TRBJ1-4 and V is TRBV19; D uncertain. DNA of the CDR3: TGTGCCAGTACGTACGGACGGGGTAATGAAAAACTGTTTTTT. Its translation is CASTYGRGNEKLFF.